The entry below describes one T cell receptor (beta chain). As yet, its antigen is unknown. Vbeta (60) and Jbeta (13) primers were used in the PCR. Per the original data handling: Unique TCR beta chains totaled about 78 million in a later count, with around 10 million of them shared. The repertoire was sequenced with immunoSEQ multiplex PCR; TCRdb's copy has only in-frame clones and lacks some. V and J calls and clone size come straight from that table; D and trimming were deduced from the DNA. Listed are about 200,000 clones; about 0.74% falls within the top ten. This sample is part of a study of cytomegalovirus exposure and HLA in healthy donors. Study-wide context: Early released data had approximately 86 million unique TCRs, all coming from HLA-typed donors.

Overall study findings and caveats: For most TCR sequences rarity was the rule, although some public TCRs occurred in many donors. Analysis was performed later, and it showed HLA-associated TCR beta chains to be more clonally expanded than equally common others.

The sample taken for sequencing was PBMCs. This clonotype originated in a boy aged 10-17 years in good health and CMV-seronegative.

CDR3 in amino acids: CATKPGLSYEQYF. CDR3 coding DNA: TGTGCCACCAAACCGGGACTGAGCTACGAGCAGTACTTC. This chain connects TRBV15 to TRBJ2-7, with D tentatively TRBD2 (6 bases). The CDR3 has 13 residues. The V gene lost 7 bases and the J gene lost 3 bases, with 13 bases spanning the gap. CDR1 is LNHNV, CDR2 YYDKDF, per germline (reference sequence). Full variable domain (missing parts from reference TRBV15 and TRBJ2-7): DAMVIQNPRYQVTQFGKPVTLSCSQTLNHNVMYWYQQKSSQAPKLLFHYYDKDFNNEADTPDNFQSRRPNTSFCFLDIRSPGLGDTAMYLCATKPGLSYEQYFGPGTRLTVT.